The T cell receptor (beta chain) described here comes from a study of Ad26.COV2.S vaccination and SARS-CoV-2 variants (dated by TCRdb to the early 2020s). For the wider study: Donors in the vaccine arm were drawn from COV1001, a multicentre, randomized, double-blind, placebo-controlled phase I-IIa trial testing Ad26.COV2.S in healthy adults. Throughout the experiments and outcome assessment, investigators stayed blinded to trial group allocation. Dosing of Ad26.COV2.S was intramuscular, at either 5x10^10 or 1x10^11 viral particles, delivered as one shot or as two shots spaced 56 days apart. A total of 32 samples were included in the TCR-sequenced set, comprising about 20 Ad26.COV2.S vaccine recipients, 5 placebo recipients and 8 SARS-CoV-2 convalescent individuals. TCRbeta repertoire sequencing was used to assess the specificity and breadth of SARS-CoV-2-reactive T cell receptors after Ad26.COV2.S vaccination. Trial participants were randomized into five groups of five: low-dose or high-dose Ad26.COV2.S given once or twice, or placebo on both occasions.

In light of the paper, this sample's treatment or condition label describes: roughly 19 received Ad26.COV2.S at low or high dose, single or two shots; roughly five received placebo; per-sample allocation not given. Repertoires of vaccine and placebo recipients were sequenced from samples collected on day 63 after the first injection. Between 29 July and 7 August 2020, Cohort 1b enrolled about two dozen adults aged 18-55 years at one site in Boston, USA. As a vaccine, Ad26.COV2.S was a replication-incompetent adenovirus type 26 vector that expressed a prefusion-stabilized SARS-CoV-2 spike protein derived from the original Wuhan strain. The research as a whole found: The authors noted that total T cell responses may have been underestimated by the TCR breadth and depth analyses. Compared with placebo recipients, Ad26.COV2.S recipients showed higher spike-specific TCR breadth (P = 0.0014). After vaccination, spike-specific CD8+ and CD4+ T cell responses were reported to show substantial breadth. The study lacked the statistical power to compare responses across vaccine doses or regimens. Non-spike TCR breadth was comparable between vaccine and placebo recipients, consistent with the vaccine containing only spike.

The immunoSEQ Assay was the method used to sequence TCRbeta CDR3 regions. After extraction, genomic DNA underwent amplification by bias-controlled multiplex PCR, followed by high-throughput sequencing. Regarding the original processing steps: Collapsing and filtering of sequences were performed to quantify the absolute abundance of each unique TCRbeta CDR3 region. T cell fraction was estimated by normalizing TCRbeta template counts to usable DNA, which was measured by amplifying reference genes present in all nucleated cells. Repertoire TCRs were annotated as SARS-CoV-2-specific when V gene, CDR3 amino acid sequence and J gene were exactly matched to a known reactive TCR set. The reference SARS-CoV-2 TCR set was derived from MIRA and filtered for enrichment in COVID-19-positive ImmuneCODE repertoires, a step that removed public or cross-reactive TCRs. Using the MIRA antigens, annotated TCRs were further analysed by specific ORF or by position within an ORF. Breadth was defined as the number of annotated unique rearrangements divided by the total number of unique productive rearrangements, and depth was defined as the summed frequency of the annotated unique rearrangements. Two-sided Wilcoxon rank-sum tests were used to compare TCR breadth between groups. TCRdb stores this immuneACCESS table with in-frame sequences only. Part of the clones is absent; in the studies checked, under half of the shortfall reflects unresolved V genes, and no reason is known for the rest. That table supplies the V and J calls and clone size; D and trimming were determined from the DNA. Here the sample has 350,000 to 500,000 clones; approximately 92% occur a single time. The ten largest account for 12% of the sample.

With respect to this clone: The specificity of this receptor is unknown. Base qualities are not at hand, and no much larger clone is one base apart.

CDR1 and CDR2 are drawn from the germline V gene: KGHSH, LQKENI. Relative to germline, V is missing 8 bases and J is missing 8 bases, with 9 bases of the junction outside any gene match. The CDR3 runs 15 residues from the cysteine to the phenylalanine. Only the CDR3 DNA is retained, 45 bases long and in frame from the first base. The chain employs TRBV18 and TRBJ2-1; the junction holds 13 bases that match TRBD2. The specimen was peripheral blood, collected in a trial of Ad26.COV2.S vaccine versus placebo. The TCR sequence derives from a person aged 18 to 59 who received the Ad26.COV2.S COVID-19 vaccine or a placebo. The CDR3 here reads CASKFGLAGDYEQFF. The DNA sequence is TGTGCCAGCAAGTTCGGACTAGCGGGAGACTATGAGCAGTTCTTC.